The clone carrying this T cell receptor (beta chain) was counted many times. Its antigen is undetermined. The sample is drawn from a study of early T cells in non-severe SARS-CoV-2 infection. About the study: Sequencing input comprised bulk RNA from unsorted whole blood; chain pairing was not available.

Separate cDNA molecules each had unique molecular identifiers attached to them. In TCRdb, the 5' RACE reads were re-called with MiXCR into one record per CDR3 protein. The table has under 50,000 distinct CDR3 sequences, about 4% seen once. Study observations and caveats: VDJdb matching, biased toward anti-spike CD8 responses, missed private and CD4 specificities.

The receptor was isolated from an adult who was a healthcare worker with PCR-confirmed SARS-CoV-2 infection or an uninfected control (not recorded which). Sequences were obtained from whole blood.

The CDR3 nucleotides are TGCAGCGTATCGACAGGGGGGATGAACACTGAAGCTTTCTTT. Its translation is CSVSTGGMNTEAFF. The chain carries TRBV29-1 and TRBJ1-1; 9 nucleotides align to TRBD1. The ends lost 6 bases at V and 0 bases at J; junction bases unmatched: 5. The CDR3 has 14 amino acids. Germline V gives CDR1 SQVTM, CDR2 ANQGSEA.